This TCR beta chain was profiled in a study of T-cell memory formation after mild COVID-19. The sample holds a few counts of this clonotype. Losses at the gene ends were 5 bases for V and 0 bases for J; bases not matched to a gene: 5. CDR1 and CDR2 (germline): SGHAT, FQNNGV. The CDR3 extends over 16 amino acids. TCR alpha and TCR beta cDNA libraries with sample barcodes and UMIs came from 5'RACE using constant-segment primers. TCRdb processed the 5' RACE reads anew with MiXCR; each CDR3 protein has one entry. The sample lists 350,000 to 500,000 distinct CDR3 sequences; 20% to 25% were seen once. Specimen: PBMCs or a T cell subset sorted from them (not recorded which). The chain has TRBV11-2 and TRBJ1-3, with 9 bases lining up with TRBD1. The clonotype originates from an adult woman who had mild COVID-19 (a few samples of this study predate the infection). Cell type and time point are not known. Here the CDR3 reads CASSGGTGTSGNTIYF. For the CDR3, the DNA is TGTGCCAGCAGCGGCGGGACAGGGACCTCTGGAAACACCATATATTTT.